This record concerns one T cell receptor (beta chain) sequence. Its antigen is undetermined. Subjects aged 18 to 65 presented with newly diagnosed hyperthyroidism of less than 2 months' duration. From roughly 9.2 ml of fresh peripheral blood, PBMCs were isolated. The CDR3 contains 13 residues. Losses at the gene ends were 6 bases for V and 7 bases for J; bases not matched to a gene: 6. Germline V lookup: CDR1 SGHVS, CDR2 FQNEAQ. The sample originates from a study of T cells in Graves' hyperthyroidism and ophthalmopathy. Study findings and constraints: The majority of expanded thyroid clonotypes above 0.001 also appeared in blood. Median prediction lead before ophthalmopathy onset was around seven months with the model.

TCR beta CDR3 sequences were amplified from RNA transcripts. The HTBI primer set served for first-round RT-PCR of the TCR CDR3. Via MiXCR, TCRdb re-called the multiplex PCR reads, giving one row per CDR3 protein. The profile shows under 450,000 distinct CDR3 sequences, around 16% of them singletons. Sequences were obtained from blood. The V and J genes are TRBV7-8 and TRBJ1-2, with TRBD1 matching 9 bases. The sequence came from a woman younger than 30 with Graves' hyperthyroidism. The CDR3 loop is CASRNRGRSGYTF. In DNA form, the CDR3 reads TGTGCCAGCAGAAACAGGGGGCGAAGTGGCTACACCTTC.